Listed here are 28 T cell receptor beta chains from one sample, sequenced in a study of blood T cell repertoires in COVID-19. Repertoires were generated with immunoSEQ multiplex PCR, while TCRdb's copy carries only in-frame clones and drops some. The sample contains about 400,000 clones, about 90% of which appear only once. The sequencing input was peripheral blood. Every receptor here comes from a man in his forties with acute or convalescent COVID-19.

V gene TRBV5-4 combines with J gene TRBJ2-5; D is uncertain. CDR1 and CDR2 from the germline V gene are SGHNT and YYREEE (reference sequence). CDR3 size: 14 residues. V lost 2 bases and J lost 1, with 9 bases in between. CDR3 amino acids: CASSFFTGQETQYF. CDR3 DNA: TGTGCCAGCAGCTTTTTTACGGGCCAAGAGACCCAGTACTTC.

J is TRBJ1-1 and V is TRBV4-1, with no clear D. The CDR3 contains 15 residues. Between the trimmed V and J ends, which lost 0 bases and 4 bases, there was a span of 12 bases. CDR1 and CDR2 from the germline V gene are MGHRA and YSYEKL. Here the CDR3 DNA reads TGCGCCAGCAGCCAAGATTGGGTCGGGAGCACTGAAGCTTTCTTT. It codes for CASSQDWVGSTEAFF.

Only one count was recorded for this clone. The chain couples TRBV19 to TRBJ1-5; a possible D gene is TRBD1 (6 bases). Germline CDR1 LNHDA, CDR2 SQIVND (reference sequence). Between the trimmed V and J ends, which lost 9 bases and 0 bases, there was a span of 9 bases. The CDR3 spans 13 residues. The CDR3 nucleotides read TGTGCCAGCACAGGGTATAGCAATCAGCCCCAGCATTTT. Translation gives CASTGYSNQPQHF.

V usage is TRBV10-3 and J usage is TRBJ2-5; TRBD2 matches 8 bases. Germline CDR1 is ENHRY and CDR2 is SYGVKD. The V and J ends lost 3 bases and 5 bases, in that order; junction bases with no gene match: 5. The CDR3 is 14 residues long. The CDR3 is CAISDYEREETQYF. As DNA, the CDR3 is TGTGCCATCAGTGACTATGAGCGGGAGGAGACCCAGTACTTC.

This rearrangement joins TRBV4-1 to TRBJ2-7; 9 nucleotides match TRBD1. Germline CDR1 MGHRA, CDR2 YSYEKL. This CDR3 is 16 amino acids long. The trim removed 0 bases at V and 7 bases at J, leaving 10 bases unmatched. The CDR3 here is CASSQEQGAQAGEQYF. The CDR3 DNA sequence: TGCGCCAGCAGCCAAGAACAGGGGGCCCAGGCGGGGGAGCAGTACTTC.

V usage is TRBV19 and J usage is TRBJ2-7; TRBD1 might be the D (5 bases). The CDR3 loop spans 13 amino acids. Germline values: CDR1 LNHDA, CDR2 SQIVND (reference sequence). Trimming shortened V by 9 bases and J by 5 bases, and 17 bases separated the two germline ends. In DNA, the CDR3 is TGTGCCAGCCATACTCAGGGTGCCCACGAGCAGTACTTC. This encodes CASHTQGAHEQYF.

V gene TRBV20-1 combines with J gene TRBJ2-1; 9 nucleotides agree with TRBD2. CDR3 length equals 20 residues. The germline V gene has CDR1 DFQATT and CDR2 SNEGSKA (reference sequence). With V trimmed by 3 bases and J by 0 bases, 18 bases remained unmatched. Here the CDR3 reads CSASLFRLAGRPSSYNEQFF. Written as DNA, the CDR3 is TGCAGTGCTAGTCTTTTTAGGCTAGCGGGGAGACCGAGCTCCTACAATGAGCAGTTCTTC.

The CDR3 nucleotides are TGTGCCACCAGCAGAGACCCCCTTCTTTACACTGAAGCTTTCTTT. Protein: CATSRDPLLYTEAFF. The chain couples TRBV15 to TRBJ1-1, with D uncertain. V was shortened by 0 bases and J by 3 bases, with 11 bases between the two germline ends. The CDR3 is 15 amino acids. Germline V gene lookup returns CDR1 LNHNV and CDR2 YYDKDF (reference sequence). Looking up the rest from reference TRBV15 and TRBJ1-1 gives the full variable domain: DAMVIQNPRYQVTQFGKPVTLSCSQTLNHNVMYWYQQKSSQAPKLLFHYYDKDFNNEADTPDNFQSRRPNTSFCFLDIRSPGLGDTAMYLCATSRDPLLYTEAFFGQGTRLTVV.

In this sample, this clone turned up once. Here the CDR3 DNA reads TGTGCCAGCAGCTTTGGGTCGACAGGGTTGGTGAAATACGAGCAGTACTTC. It encodes CASSFGSTGLVKYEQYF. V is TRBV7-2 and J is TRBJ2-7, with 7 bases lining up with TRBD1. The CDR3 loop spans 17 amino acids. CDR1 and CDR2 (germline): SGHTA, FQGNSA. J gave up 4 bases and V 3 bases, and 15 bases lay outside the gene matches.

This clone came up a few times. The chain is built from TRBV27 and TRBJ1-6; 10 nucleotides line up with TRBD1. V shed 3 bases and J 10 bases; nucleotides not matched to a gene: 6. Germline assignment: CDR1 MNHEY and CDR2 SMNVEV (reference sequence). The CDR3 is 15 residues long. CDR3 sequence (DNA): TGTGCCAGCAGTTTGACGGGACAGGGGAGGTCACCCCTCCACTTT. Its protein is CASSLTGQGRSPLHF.

The chain uses TRBV2 and TRBJ2-7; TRBD1 matches at 9 bases. Germline CDR1 reads SNHLY; CDR2 reads FYNNEI. The CDR3 sequence is 17 residues long. Trimming removed 6 bases from V and 2 bases from J; junction bases left unmatched: 14. The CDR3 sequence: CASRPYLRDRAAYEQYF. Here the CDR3 DNA reads TGTGCCAGCAGACCCTACCTCCGGGACAGGGCAGCCTACGAGCAGTACTTC.

The chain uses TRBV5-4 and TRBJ2-7; 8 bases fit TRBD2. V lost 0 bases and J lost 3; bases outside the gene matches: 5. The CDR3 consists of 15 residues. CDR1 SGHNT and CDR2 YYREEE come from the germline V gene (reference sequence). The CDR3 DNA reads TGTGCCAGCAGCTTGGATAGCGGGGTCTTCTACGAGCAGTACTTC. It is translated as CASSLDSGVFYEQYF.

The genes are TRBV27 and TRBJ1-2; 10 bases fit TRBD1. The J segment lost 3 bases and the V segment lost 5 bases, leaving 6 bases of the junction unmatched. Germline assignment: CDR1 MNHEY and CDR2 SMNVEV (reference sequence). The CDR3 is 15 amino acids. CDR3 sequence reads: CASSQTGGGDYGYTF. CDR3 coding DNA: TGTGCCAGCAGTCAGACAGGGGGCGGGGACTATGGCTACACCTTC.

This clone was recorded a few times. The rearrangement uses TRBV7-2 and TRBJ1-2, with D perhaps matching TRBD1 (6 bases). CDR1 and CDR2 from the germline V gene are SGHTA and FQGNSA. The CDR3 loop spans 17 amino acids. V lost 2 bases, J lost 0 bases, and 16 bases lay in between. The CDR3 DNA sequence: TGTGCCAGCAGCTTATATCTAGGGGGACCGACTAACTATGGCTACACCTTC. This encodes CASSLYLGGPTNYGYTF.

As DNA, the CDR3 is TGTGCCAGCAGCTTAGGGCAGGCAAGGGGGGAAAAACTGTTTTTT. As protein: CASSLGQARGEKLFF. The genes are TRBV11-2 and TRBJ1-4; TRBD1 is a possible D gene (6 bases). This CDR3 has 15 amino acids. The V end was cut by 1 base, the J end by 8 bases, with 14 bases between. Germline V gene lookup returns CDR1 SGHAT and CDR2 FQNNGV. The whole variable domain, remainder taken from reference TRBV11-2 and TRBJ1-4, is EAGVAQSPRYKIIEKRQSVAFWCNPISGHATLYWYQQILGQGPKLLIQFQNNGVVDDSQLPKDRFSAERLKGVDSTLKIQPAKLEDSAVYLCASSLGQARGEKLFFGSGTQLSVL.

The rearrangement joins TRBV29-1 to TRBJ2-5; weak D call: TRBD2 (5 bases). CDR1 is SQVTM and CDR2 is ANQGSEA in the germline V gene. The CDR3 contains 14 residues. Trimming left V 4 bases short and J 3 bases short, with 15 bases between. The CDR3, as DNA: TGCAGCGTTGTTGTCCGGGGAAGGGAAGAGACCCAGTACTTC. Its protein is CSVVVRGREETQYF.

CDR3 sequence reads: CASSTGQASTDTQYF. The CDR3 DNA follows: TGTGCCAGTAGTACCGGACAGGCTTCCACAGATACGCAGTATTTT. This sequence joins TRBV19 and TRBJ2-3, with 7 positions matching TRBD1. Per germline, CDR1 LNHDA and CDR2 SQIVND (reference sequence). CDR3 length: 15 residues. Unmatched junction bases numbered 6, after V lost 4 bases and J lost 2 bases.

This chain connects TRBV6-2 or TRBV6-3 to TRBJ2-2; TRBD1 matches 8 bases. The germline gives CDR1 MNHEY, CDR2 SVGEGT. This CDR3 region has 14 residues. V dropped 5 bases and J dropped 6; count of bases not matched to a gene: 5. The CDR3 protein is CASSKRDRSGELFF. CDR3 in DNA: TGTGCCAGCAGTAAACGGGACAGGTCCGGGGAGCTGTTTTTT.

The rearrangement uses TRBV4-3 and TRBJ2-1, with D perhaps matching TRBD2 (7 bases). Germline V CDR1 and CDR2: LGHNA, YSLEER. The CDR3 consists of 19 residues. V shed 1 base and J shed 0 bases, with 19 bases lying between them. For the CDR3, the DNA is TGCGCCAGCAGCCAAGTCTGGGGGCTAGCGGACCCCTCCTACAATGAGCAGTTCTTC. Protein product: CASSQVWGLADPSYNEQFF.

This clone was seen only once. This sequence joins TRBV28 and TRBJ2-1; 7 bases map to TRBD2. There are 16 residues in the CDR3. Germline trimming cut 4 bases from V and 4 bases from J; bases unmatched to any gene: 10. Germline V gene lookup returns CDR1 MDHEN and CDR2 SYDVKM. Here the CDR3 reads CASSSPGGGSYNEQFF. In nucleotides, the CDR3 is TGTGCCAGCAGTTCCCCCGGGGGAGGGTCTTACAATGAGCAGTTCTTC.

The rearrangement uses TRBV5-5 and TRBJ2-2; D remains unclear. CDR3 length: 12 amino acids. Germline V gene lookup returns CDR1 SGHKS and CDR2 YYEKEE (reference sequence). Trimming removed 5 bases at V and 7 bases at J, with 9 bases between. The CDR3 coding sequence is TGTGCCAGCAGACCCTACGGCGGGGAGCTGTTTTTT. It encodes CASRPYGGELFF.

The rearrangement uses TRBV5-1 and TRBJ2-2; 8 bases map to TRBD1. Germline V gene sequence: CDR1 SGHRS, CDR2 YFSETQ. V was clipped by 6 bases and J by 7 bases; unmatched bases: 11. There are 15 residues in the CDR3. CDR3 DNA: TGCGCCAGCATCCACAGGACAGGGTCGGTCGGGGAGCTGTTTTTT. It is translated as CASIHRTGSVGELFF.

The rearrangement joins TRBV7-9 to TRBJ1-2, with TRBD1 as a possible D gene (6 bases). V lost 8 bases, J lost 0 bases, and 13 bases lay in between. CDR3 length: 14 amino acids. Germline lookup yields CDR1 SEHNR and CDR2 FQNEAQ (reference sequence). Here the CDR3 reads CASAEGTPNYGYTF. The CDR3 nucleotides are TGTGCCAGCGCCGAGGGGACACCTAACTATGGCTACACCTTC.

V and J are TRBV4-1 and TRBJ2-5; TRBD2 aligns across 7 bases. Germline CDR1 is MGHRA and CDR2 is YSYEKL. The V gene end was trimmed by 0 bases and the J gene end by 2 bases; junction bases not matched to a gene: 9. This CDR3 region has 17 residues. Here the CDR3 reads CASSQEMGREIQETQYF. For the CDR3, the DNA is TGCGCCAGCAGCCAAGAGATGGGGAGGGAGATTCAAGAGACCCAGTACTTC.

J is TRBJ2-1 and V is TRBV9; maybe TRBD1 (5 bases). This CDR3 contains 13 residues. From germline, CDR1 is SGDLS and CDR2 YYNGEE. V gave up 0 bases and J gave up 10 bases, with 11 bases separating them. This chain's CDR3 is CASSVDPRVEQFF. In nucleotides, the CDR3 is TGTGCCAGCAGCGTAGACCCCAGGGTAGAGCAGTTCTTC.

This clone was found a few times. V is TRBV13 and J is TRBJ1-2; no definite D call. Germline CDR1 and CDR2: PRHDT and FYEKMQ (reference sequence). CDR3 length: 14 residues. V was trimmed by 7 bases and J by 8 bases, leaving 20 bases between them. The CDR3: CASTTSPGSSGYTF. CDR3 in DNA: TGTGCCAGCACCACTAGCCCGGGGTCCTCCGGCTACACCTTC.

This chain links TRBV4-3 with TRBJ2-3; 8 bases align to TRBD2. Trimming at V came to 0 bases and at J to 2 bases, leaving 13 bases not matched to a gene. Germline V gene lookup returns CDR1 LGHNA and CDR2 YSLEER. The CDR3 runs to 19 residues. The chain's CDR3 is CASSQDVFLTSGYTDTQYF. CDR3 bases: TGCGCCAGCAGCCAAGATGTTTTCCTAACTAGCGGATACACAGATACGCAGTATTTT.

The V and J genes are TRBV7-3 and TRBJ2-5; 9 nucleotides match TRBD2. Losses at the gene ends were 0 bases for V and 7 bases for J; bases not matched to a gene: 6. CDR1 is SGHTA and CDR2 is FQGTGA in the germline V gene. This CDR3 is built from 15 residues. The CDR3 loop is CASSLTGLAYGTQYF. The CDR3 DNA sequence: TGTGCCAGCAGCTTAACCGGACTAGCGTATGGGACCCAGTACTTC.